Here is one T cell receptor beta chain with its context. Its antigen is unknown. V dropped 5 bases and J dropped 2; count of bases not matched to a gene: 13. Germline-derived CDR1 and CDR2 are SGHTA and FQGNSA. This CDR3 contains 17 residues. This entry is derived from a study of cytomegalovirus exposure and HLA in healthy donors. General observations from the study: Subsequent analysis found a tendency for first-cohort TCR clusters to co-occur within the approximately 130 validation repertoires.

The repertoire was sequenced with immunoSEQ multiplex PCR; TCRdb's copy has only in-frame clones and lacks some. The sample has roughly 180,000 clones; more than 75% are singletons. The specimen sequenced was PBMCs. The chain recombines TRBV7-2 with TRBJ2-3; 7 bases are shared with TRBD1. This receptor was identified in a man aged 25-45 years in good health and CMV-seropositive. The CDR3 region has the DNA TGTGCCAGCAGCCGAGGGACAGCGAAGACTGACACAGATACGCAGTATTTT. Its translation: CASSRGTAKTDTDTQYF.